The T cell receptor beta chain under discussion was sequenced for a study of blood T cell repertoires in COVID-19 (dated by TCRdb to 2020 to 2021). Looking at the study overall: Collaborator samples came from the United States, Italy and Spain and covered acute and convalescent phases of COVID-19. Nearly every sample came with metadata listing a de-identified subject ID, COVID-19 status, age in years and sex. Samples came from the ongoing ImmuneRACE study (first 160 participants) plus 1,254 subjects from 6 global collaborators. Subjects who had been exposed to COVID-19, were actively infected with it, or had recovered from it provided the deeply sampled blood TCRbeta repertoires that made up the dataset. HLA class I and class II types, where available, came from metadata supplied by the sample provider rather than from assay-based typing. The repertoires were made available in a free public database intended to serve as a resource for research on the immune response to SARS-CoV-2. The prospective study material was composed of cDNA or gDNA derived from T cells, B-cell-depleted T cells, or PBMCs. The research as a whole found: The amount of clinical and demographic metadata varied by source and participant and was provided uncurated.

Regarding this clone: What antigen it recognizes has not been identified. There are no base qualities to consult, and no much larger clone falls within one base.

Between the V and J ends, shortened by 3 bases and 0 bases respectively, the junction contains 17 bases. The germline V gene sets CDR1 to MNHNS and CDR2 to SASEGT. The CDR3 sequence holds 17 residues, the cysteine and phenylalanine included. The only DNA kept is the CDR3, 51 bases in frame from the first base. In the prospective study, participants were about 18 to 100 years old, resided in 24 geographic areas of the United States, and were enrolled through a virtual design. In the prospective study, cohorts were assigned on the basis of participant-reported clinical history obtained from a screening survey and a study questionnaire. Recovered participants in ImmuneRACE Cohort 3 were defined by two consecutive negative NP/OP PCR tests, clearance by a healthcare professional, or resolution of symptoms. Mobile phlebotomists in the prospective study collected whole blood, serum and a nasopharyngeal or oropharyngeal swab from every participant. Additional blood draws and questionnaires over an approximately two-month period could optionally be provided by prospective study participants. Before DNA extraction, blood samples from the prospective study were shipped at room temperature or frozen.

TCRbeta CDR3 regions were amplified from genomic DNA using the immunoSEQ Assay, a bias-controlled multiplex PCR. The original methods were these. Nucleated cell counts per sample were estimated from amplification of reference gene primers within the assay. To quantify the absolute abundance of each unique TCRbeta CDR3 rearrangement, sequence reads were collapsed and filtered. Productive Simpson clonality was computed per sample as the square root of Simpson's diversity index over productive rearrangements. Held by TCRdb, this immuneACCESS table contains in-frame sequences only and omits some clones. Under half of the omission traces to an unresolved V gene where checked; the cause of the rest is unknown. The DNA gave D and trimming, while V, J and clone size come from that table. The sample includes hundreds of thousands of clones, with around nine tenths observed a single time. Of the sample, around 2% is held by the ten largest clones.

This sequence uses TRBV6-1 and TRBJ1-1; no D segment can be confidently identified. The clonotype originates from a woman younger than 35 who had recovered from COVID-19. The sample taken for sequencing was PBMCs or T cells enriched from blood (not recorded which). The CDR3 region has the sequence CASSDTVGSFMNTEAFF. Here is the DNA: TGTGCCAGCAGTGACACAGTGGGCAGCTTCATGAACACTGAAGCTTTCTTT.